The sequence of this T cell receptor beta chain was determined in a study of T cell responses to AZD1222 COVID-19 vaccine. Background on the study: Second-dose timings of about 4 or about 12 weeks were pooled.

Sequencing was performed with immunoSEQ multiplex PCR; in TCRdb, only in-frame clones are kept and a portion is missing. The data hold roughly 140,000 clones, with about 87% observed a single time. About this clone: What it binds is not known.

Study findings and constraints: Donor demographics were predominantly white British with a female majority; clonal diversity may be underestimated.

The receptor was isolated from an adult in good health. The material was peripheral blood, obtained on day 0 of AZD1222 vaccination.

The CDR3 DNA is TGTGCCAGCAGCGATTCAGGGATCCCCTACGAGCAGTACTTC. As protein: CASSDSGIPYEQYF. The chain employs TRBV9 and TRBJ2-7; TRBD1 is a possible D gene (5 bases). CDR1 and CDR2 (germline): SGDLS, YYNGEE. V was cut by 3 bases and J by 2 bases, with 12 bases left in between. The CDR3 totals 14 residues.